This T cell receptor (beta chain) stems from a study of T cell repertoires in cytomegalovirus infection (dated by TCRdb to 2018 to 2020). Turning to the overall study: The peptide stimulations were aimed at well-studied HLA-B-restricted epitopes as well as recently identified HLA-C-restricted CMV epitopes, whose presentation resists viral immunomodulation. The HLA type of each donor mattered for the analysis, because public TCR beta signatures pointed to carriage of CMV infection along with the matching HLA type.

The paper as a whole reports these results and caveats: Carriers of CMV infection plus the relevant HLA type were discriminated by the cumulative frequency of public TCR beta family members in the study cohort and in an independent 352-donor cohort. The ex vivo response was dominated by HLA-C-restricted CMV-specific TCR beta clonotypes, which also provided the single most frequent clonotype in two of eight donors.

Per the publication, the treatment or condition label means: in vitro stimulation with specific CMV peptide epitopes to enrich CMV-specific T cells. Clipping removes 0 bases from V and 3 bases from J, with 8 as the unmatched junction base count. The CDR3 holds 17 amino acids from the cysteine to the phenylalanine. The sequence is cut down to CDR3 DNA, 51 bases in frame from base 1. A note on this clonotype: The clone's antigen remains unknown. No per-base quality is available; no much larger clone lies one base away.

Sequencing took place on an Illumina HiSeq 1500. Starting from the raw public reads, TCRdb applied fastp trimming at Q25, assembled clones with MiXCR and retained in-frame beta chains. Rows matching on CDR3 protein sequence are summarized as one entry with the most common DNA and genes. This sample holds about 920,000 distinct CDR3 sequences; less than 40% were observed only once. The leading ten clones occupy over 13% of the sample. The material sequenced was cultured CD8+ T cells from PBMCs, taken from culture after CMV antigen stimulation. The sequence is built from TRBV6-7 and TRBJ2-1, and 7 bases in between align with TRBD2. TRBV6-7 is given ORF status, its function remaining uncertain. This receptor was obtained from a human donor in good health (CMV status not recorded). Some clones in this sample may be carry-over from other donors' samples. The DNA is TGTGCCAGCAGTTACTCGAAAGGTCCTAGCGGCTACAATGAGCAGTTCTTC. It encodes CASSYSKGPSGYNEQFF.